The 27 T cell receptor beta chains listed next were all sequenced from one sample in a study of metastatic and nonmetastatic thyroid tumors. Patients were all untreated before their thyroid surgery. Through MiXCR, TCRdb re-clonotyped the PCR reads. The sample includes 15,000 to 20,000 clones, approximately 30% of them seen just once. Sample: tumor tissue. Receptor source: a male donor with papillary thyroid cancer or a benign thyroid nodule (not recorded which). Some clones in this sample may be carry-over from other donors' samples.

This clone is labeled medium-sized. The chain links TRBV4-1 to TRBJ1-1; D uncertain. This CDR3 has 16 amino acids. The V end lost 0 bases, the J end lost 7 bases, and 18 bases lay between the germline ends. Germline lookup yields CDR1 MGHRA and CDR2 YSYEKL. In nucleotides, the CDR3 is TGCGCCAGCAGCCAAGAGAACTTGGGGTTCTCTGATGAAGCTTTCTTT. The encoded protein is CASSQENLGFSDEAFF.

The chain uses TRBV6-1 and TRBJ1-2; 7 nucleotides align to TRBD1. Germline trimming cut 7 bases from V and 4 bases from J; bases unmatched to any gene: 12. Germline V lookup: CDR1 MNHNS, CDR2 SASEGT. This CDR3 has 15 residues. The CDR3 protein is CASTLLTGPSYGYTF. DNA for the CDR3: TGTGCCAGCACCCTATTGACAGGGCCTTCCTATGGCTACACCTTC.

In this sample, this clone turned up many times. V is TRBV5-5 and J is TRBJ2-4; D is undetermined. The length of the CDR3 is 15 residues. V shed 2 bases and J shed 0 bases, with 9 bases lying between them. CDR1 is SGHKS, CDR2 YYEKEE, per germline (reference sequence). The CDR3 loop is CASSFLGVAKNIQYF. Written as DNA, the CDR3 is TGTGCCAGCAGCTTTCTTGGGGTAGCCAAAAACATTCAGTACTTC.

This clone has at least ten counts. The chain couples TRBV20-1 to TRBJ1-2; 7 bases match TRBD1. The V segment lost 3 bases and the J segment 5 bases; nucleotides outside the gene matches: 9. The CDR3 sequence is 14 residues long. Germline-derived CDR1 and CDR2 are DFQATT and SNEGSKA (reference sequence). In nucleotides, the CDR3 is TGCAGTGCTAGTGGATGGGGGACAGCATATGGCTACACCTTC. As protein: CSASGWGTAYGYTF.

This clone was seen ten or more times. The gene calls are TRBV11-1 and TRBJ1-3, with D uncertain. The CDR3 runs 16 residues. Trimming removed 5 bases at V and 0 bases at J, with 14 bases between. Germline V CDR1 and CDR2: SGHAT, FQDESV (reference sequence). CDR3 nucleotide sequence: TGTGCCAGCAGCCCCCGGGATCCGAGCTCTGGAAACACCATATATTTT. Amino acids: CASSPRDPSSGNTIYF.

This clone was seen ten or more times. The chain carries TRBV24-1 and TRBJ2-5, with D possibly being TRBD2 (6 bases). CDR3 length equals 19 residues. CDR1 and CDR2 (germline): KGHDR, SFDVKD. V was pared by 5 bases and J by 5 bases, with 29 bases between. The CDR3 DNA reads TGTGCCACCAGTGGTGTTTTGGGTTCCGGCGGGGAGATCCGGGAGACCCAGTACTTC. Translating gives CATSGVLGSGGEIRETQYF.

This clone has more than one count but fewer than ten. CDR3 coding DNA: TGTGCCAGTAGTATAGACCGCGCGGTGATGGAGCAGTTCTTC. The encoded protein is CASSIDRAVMEQFF. The rearrangement joins TRBV19 to TRBJ2-1; D is ambiguous. V lost 0 bases, J lost 10 bases, and 13 bases lay in between. The germline V gene has CDR1 LNHDA and CDR2 SQIVND (reference sequence). The CDR3 is 14 residues long.

This clone was seen many times. This chain uses TRBV15 with TRBJ2-3; 8 nucleotides line up with TRBD1. CDR1 and CDR2 (germline): LNHNV, YYDKDF (reference sequence). The CDR3 extends over 15 amino acids. Losses at the gene ends were 2 bases for V and 4 bases for J; bases not matched to a gene: 5. The CDR3 here is CATSRSQGASDTQYF. In DNA, the CDR3 is TGTGCCACCAGCAGATCTCAGGGGGCGTCAGATACGCAGTATTTT.

The V and J genes are TRBV4-1 and TRBJ1-4; D perhaps matches TRBD1 (5 bases). CDR3 length: 15 amino acids. V lost 0 bases, J lost 4 bases, and 9 bases lay in between. Germline-derived CDR1 and CDR2 are MGHRA and YSYEKL. The CDR3 DNA follows: TGCGCCAGCAGCCAAGATGGACACAGTAATGAAAAACTGTTTTTT. It is translated as CASSQDGHSNEKLFF.

This clone was detected a few times. The chain is built from TRBV2 and TRBJ2-3; D remains ambiguous. The CDR3 is 10 residues long. V lost 3 bases, J lost 6 bases, and 1 base lay in between. CDR1 SNHLY and CDR2 FYNNEI come from the germline V gene. The CDR3: CASSDDTQYF. CDR3 nucleotides: TGTGCCAGCAGTGATGATACGCAGTATTTT.

The sample holds many counts of this clone. This chain links TRBV29-1 with TRBJ1-1; D unclear. This CDR3 is 13 amino acids long. V lost 5 bases and J 0 bases, leaving 10 bases between the germline ends. Germline V gives CDR1 SQVTM, CDR2 ANQGSEA. This chain's CDR3 is CSVPNGMNTEAFF. CDR3 in DNA: TGCAGCGTTCCGAATGGCATGAACACTGAAGCTTTCTTT.

This clone appeared a single time. The V gene is TRBV11-2, the J gene TRBJ1-2; D unresolved. This CDR3 spans 15 amino acids. V was shortened by 6 bases and J by 6 bases, with 20 bases between the two germline ends. Germline V CDR1 and CDR2: SGHAT, FQNNGV. The CDR3 region has the DNA TGTGCCAGCAGTCCTACTCGAACGATGACGGATGGCTACACCTTC. Translated, it gives CASSPTRTMTDGYTF.

This chain connects TRBV18 to TRBJ2-7; 11 bases line up with TRBD2. The CDR3 runs 14 residues. Germline V gene sequence: CDR1 KGHSH, CDR2 LQKENI. With 6 bases clipped from V and 7 bases from J, the junction kept 8 bases outside the gene matches. CDR3 DNA: TGTGCCAGCTCCCTAGCGGGAGGCCCCAGGGAGCAGTACTTC. It specifies CASSLAGGPREQYF.

This clone is judged medium-sized (0.01 to 0.1%). The chain employs TRBV7-2 and TRBJ2-6, with D tentatively TRBD1 or TRBD2 (5 bases each). Trimming removed 0 bases from V and 2 bases from J, with 17 bases in between. The CDR3 is 19 amino acids. Germline CDR1 SGHTA, CDR2 FQGNSA. In nucleotides, the CDR3 is TGTGCCAGCAGCTTAGCGGGGATTGGGGGTACAGCTGGGGCCAACGTCCTGACTTTC. Residues: CASSLAGIGGTAGANVLTF.

This clone was seen ten or more times. V gene TRBV10-3 combines with J gene TRBJ2-2, with 11 bases aligning to TRBD2. The CDR3 has 15 amino acids. Unmatched junction bases numbered 0, after V lost 2 bases and J lost 4 bases. Germline assignment: CDR1 ENHRY and CDR2 SYGVKD. The DNA of the CDR3 is TGTGCCATCAGTGAGACTAGCGGGAGCACCGGGGAGCTGTTTTTT. This sequence encodes CAISETSGSTGELFF.

The chain links TRBV19 to TRBJ1-1, with D perhaps TRBD1 (6 bases). The CDR3 length is 15 residues. Deletions cut 3 bases from V and 0 bases from J, with 11 bases between. Germline V CDR1 and CDR2: LNHDA, SQIVND (reference sequence). The CDR3 loop is CASSITGIMNTEAFF. The CDR3 coding sequence is TGTGCCAGTAGTATTACAGGGATAATGAACACTGAAGCTTTCTTT.

Relative to its sample, this clone is medium-sized. The CDR3 nucleotides read TGTGCCAGCACCCCCCCCCCGACAGGGGACGGGGAGCTGTTTTTT. Translation gives CASTPPPTGDGELFF. The chain combines TRBV28 with TRBJ2-2; 8 bases fit TRBD1. The CDR3 is 15 residues long. Looked up from germline, CDR1 is MDHEN and CDR2 is SYDVKM. V trimming: 7 bases; J trimming: 7 bases; junction bases outside the gene matches: 11.

This clone rates as medium-sized (0.01 to 0.1%). The rearrangement uses TRBV11-1 and TRBJ1-2; maybe TRBD1 (5 bases). Germline values: CDR1 SGHAT, CDR2 FQDESV (reference sequence). CDR3 size: 12 residues. The V and J ends lost 3 bases and 7 bases respectively, with 9 bases between them. As DNA, the CDR3 is TGTGCCAGCAGCTTCGAAGGGGTTGGCTACACCTTC. Translation: CASSFEGVGYTF.

This clone was seen repeatedly, ten times or more. The chain uses TRBV12-5 and TRBJ2-2, with a possible D match to TRBD2 (6 bases). Between the trimmed V and J ends, which lost 7 bases and 4 bases, there was a span of 16 bases. CDR3 length: 15 residues. Germline V gene data show CDR1 as LGHNT and CDR2 as FRNRAP. This CDR3 reads CASAPGLRITGELFF. The CDR3 DNA reads TGTGCTAGTGCCCCGGGACTCCGCATCACCGGGGAGCTGTTTTTT.

This clone was picked up one time. The chain links TRBV4-1 to TRBJ2-5, with TRBD2 identical over 7 bases. J lost 4 bases, V lost 4 bases, and 9 bases had no gene match. In germline, CDR1 is MGHRA, CDR2 YSYEKL. CDR3 length: 15 residues. CDR3 sequence: CASSPPGGNRETQYF. DNA of the CDR3: TGCGCCAGCAGCCCCCCCGGGGGGAATCGAGAGACCCAGTACTTC.

The V gene is TRBV5-1, the J gene TRBJ1-4; 9 nucleotides line up with TRBD1. V was clipped by 0 bases and J by 1 base; unmatched bases: 4. Germline CDR1 reads SGHRS; CDR2 reads YFSETQ. The CDR3 has 17 amino acids. The CDR3 protein is CASSLDRGQVTNEKLFF. The CDR3 DNA follows: TGCGCCAGCAGCTTGGACAGGGGGCAAGTAACTAATGAAAAACTGTTTTTT. Supplemented by reference TRBV5-1 and TRBJ1-4, the full variable domain reads KAGVTQTPRYLIKTRGQQVTLSCSPISGHRSVSWYQQTPGQGLQFLFEYFSETQRNKGNFPGRFSGRQFSNSRSEMNVSTLELGDSALYLCASSLDRGQVTNEKLFFGSGTQLSVL.

This clone was recorded many times. The chain has TRBV2 and TRBJ2-5, with D perhaps matching TRBD2 (7 bases). V lost 6 bases and J lost 4, with 12 bases in between. The CDR3 consists of 13 residues. Per the germline V gene, CDR1 is SNHLY and CDR2 is FYNNEI. The CDR3 is CASRGGGGETQYF. CDR3 bases: TGTGCCAGCAGGGGGGGGGGCGGAGAGACCCAGTACTTC.

This clone was detected ten times or more. The chain employs TRBV5-4 and TRBJ1-2, with TRBD1 matching 8 bases. Germline V gives CDR1 SGHNT, CDR2 YYREEE (reference sequence). J gave up 4 bases and V 2 bases, and 4 bases lay outside the gene matches. The CDR3 runs 14 residues. The CDR3: CASSLIDRGYGYTF. DNA for the CDR3: TGTGCCAGCAGCTTAATCGACAGGGGCTATGGCTACACCTTC.

This clone turned up a few times. The chain employs TRBV25-1 and TRBJ1-4; D may be TRBD1 (6 bases). The CDR3 contains 15 residues. CDR1 is MGHDK and CDR2 is SYGVNS in the germline V gene. Trimming removed 4 bases at V and 7 bases at J, with 16 bases between. CDR3 amino acids: CASSASTGFGEKLFF. CDR3 bases: TGTGCCAGCAGTGCCTCGACAGGATTTGGTGAAAAACTGTTTTTT.

The chain joins TRBV11-2 to TRBJ2-7; tentatively, D is TRBD2 (7 bases). Trimming left V 0 bases short and J 1 base short, with 16 bases between. This CDR3 contains 17 residues. The germline V gene has CDR1 SGHAT and CDR2 FQNNGV. In DNA, the CDR3 is TGTGCCAGCAGCTTAGATACGTCGGGGGGCCGGTCCTACGAGCAGTACTTC. The encoded protein is CASSLDTSGGRSYEQYF.

To note about this clone: This sequence may be a read error, since a much larger clone differs from it by one base. The CDR3 reads CGARGPPGHSYGQYF. The CDR3 bases are TGCGGTGCTAGGGGCCCGCCCGGGCACTCCTACGGGCAGTACTTC. V gene TRBV20-1 combines with J gene TRBJ2-7; tentatively, D is TRBD1 (5 bases). Germline CDR1 reads DFQATT; CDR2 reads SNEGSKA (reference sequence). The CDR3 extends over 15 amino acids.

Within the sample, this clone is medium-sized. V usage is TRBV28 and J usage is TRBJ2-7, with a tentative D call TRBD1 (5 bases). Between the trimmed V and J ends, which lost 6 bases and 3 bases, there was a span of 18 bases. Germline assignment: CDR1 MDHEN and CDR2 SYDVKM. This CDR3 has 15 amino acids. The CDR3 sequence is CASSRKTVRVYEQYF. For the CDR3, the DNA is TGTGCCAGCAGCCGGAAGACAGTTCGAGTCTACGAGCAGTACTTC.